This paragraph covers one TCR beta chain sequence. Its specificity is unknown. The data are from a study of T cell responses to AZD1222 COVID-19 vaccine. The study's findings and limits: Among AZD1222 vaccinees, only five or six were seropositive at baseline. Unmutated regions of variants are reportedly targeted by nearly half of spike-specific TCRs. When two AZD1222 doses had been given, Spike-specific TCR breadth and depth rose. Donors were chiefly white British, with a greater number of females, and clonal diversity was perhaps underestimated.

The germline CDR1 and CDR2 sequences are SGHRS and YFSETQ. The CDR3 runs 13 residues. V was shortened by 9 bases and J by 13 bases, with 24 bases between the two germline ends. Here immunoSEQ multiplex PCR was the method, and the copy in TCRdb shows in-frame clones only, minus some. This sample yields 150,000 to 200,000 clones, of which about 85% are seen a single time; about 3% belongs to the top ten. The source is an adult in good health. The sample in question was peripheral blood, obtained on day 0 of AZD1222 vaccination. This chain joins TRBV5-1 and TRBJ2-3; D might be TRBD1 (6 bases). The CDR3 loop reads CAITSGGALVKYF. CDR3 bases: TGCGCCATAACGTCTGGGGGCGCTTTAGTGAAGTATTTT.